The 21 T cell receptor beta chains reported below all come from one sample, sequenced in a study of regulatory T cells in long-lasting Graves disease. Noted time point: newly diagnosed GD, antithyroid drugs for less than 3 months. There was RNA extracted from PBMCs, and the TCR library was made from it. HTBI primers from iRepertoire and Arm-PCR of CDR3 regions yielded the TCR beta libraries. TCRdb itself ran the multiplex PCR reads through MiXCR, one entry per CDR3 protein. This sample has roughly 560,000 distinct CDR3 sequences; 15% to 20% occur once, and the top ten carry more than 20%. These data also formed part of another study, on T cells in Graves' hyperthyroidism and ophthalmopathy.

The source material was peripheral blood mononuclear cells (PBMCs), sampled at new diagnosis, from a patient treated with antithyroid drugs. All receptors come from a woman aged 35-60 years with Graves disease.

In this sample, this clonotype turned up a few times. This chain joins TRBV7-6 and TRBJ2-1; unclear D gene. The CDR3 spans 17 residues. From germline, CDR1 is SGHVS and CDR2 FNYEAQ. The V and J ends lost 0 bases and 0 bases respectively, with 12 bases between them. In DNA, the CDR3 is TGTGCCAGCAGCTTAGCTTTACTTCCCAGCTCCTACAATGAGCAGTTCTTC. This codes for CASSLALLPSSYNEQFF.

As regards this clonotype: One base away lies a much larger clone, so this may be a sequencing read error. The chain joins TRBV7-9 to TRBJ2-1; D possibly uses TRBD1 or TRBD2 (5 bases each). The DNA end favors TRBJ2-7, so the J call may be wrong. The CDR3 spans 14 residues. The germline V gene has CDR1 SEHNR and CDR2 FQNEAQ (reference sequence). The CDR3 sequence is CASSFATGPSEQYF. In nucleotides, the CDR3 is TGTGCCAGCAGTTTTGCTACGGGGCCAAGTGAGCAGTACTTC.

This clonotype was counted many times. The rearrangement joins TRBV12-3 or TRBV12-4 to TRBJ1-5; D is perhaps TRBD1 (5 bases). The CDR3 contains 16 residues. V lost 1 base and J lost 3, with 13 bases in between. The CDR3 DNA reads TGTGCCAGCAGTTTAGTGGCAGGGAGGACCAATCAGCCCCAGCATTTT. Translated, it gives CASSLVAGRTNQPQHF.

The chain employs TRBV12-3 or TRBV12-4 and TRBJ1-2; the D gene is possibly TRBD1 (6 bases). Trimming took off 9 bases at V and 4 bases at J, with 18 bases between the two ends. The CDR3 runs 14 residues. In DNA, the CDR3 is TGTGCCAGTTTAGGACCACAGGGTGGCTATGGCTACACCTTC. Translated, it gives CASLGPQGGYGYTF.

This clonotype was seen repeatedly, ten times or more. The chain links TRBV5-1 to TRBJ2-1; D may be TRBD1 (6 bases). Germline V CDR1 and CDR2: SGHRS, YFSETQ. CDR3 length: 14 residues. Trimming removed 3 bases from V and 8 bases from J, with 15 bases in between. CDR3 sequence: CASSSGQPGDEQFF. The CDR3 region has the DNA TGCGCCAGCAGCTCCGGACAGCCTGGGGATGAGCAGTTCTTC.

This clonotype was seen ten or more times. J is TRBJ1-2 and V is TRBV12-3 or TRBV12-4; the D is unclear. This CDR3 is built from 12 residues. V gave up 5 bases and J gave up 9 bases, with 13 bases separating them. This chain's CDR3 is CASSLAGGSYTF. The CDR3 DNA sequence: TGTGCCAGCAGTCTGGCCGGAGGGAGCTACACCTTC.

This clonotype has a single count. The CDR3 spells CASSLRSGSGGELFF. The CDR3 DNA reads TGTGCCAGCAGCTTACGGTCAGGGTCCGGCGGGGAGCTGTTTTTT. The chain links TRBV7-3 to TRBJ2-2, with D tentatively TRBD1 (5 bases). Trimming shortened V by 2 bases and J by 7 bases, and 14 bases separated the two germline ends. The CDR3 contains 15 residues. Germline V lookup: CDR1 SGHTA, CDR2 FQGTGA.

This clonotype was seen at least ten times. This CDR3 is CASSLRTRETQYF. The CDR3 bases are TGCGCCAGCAGCCTGAGGACGAGGGAGACCCAGTACTTC. The rearrangement links TRBV5-1 to TRBJ2-5; unclear D gene. The V and J ends lost 4 bases and 5 bases respectively, with 12 bases between them. The germline V gene has CDR1 SGHRS and CDR2 YFSETQ. The length of the CDR3 is 13 residues. Using reference TRBV5-1 and TRBJ2-5 for the parts outside the CDR3, the full variable domain is KAGVTQTPRYLIKTRGQQVTLSCSPISGHRSVSWYQQTPGQGLQFLFEYFSETQRNKGNFPGRFSGRQFSNSRSEMNVSTLELGDSALYLCASSLRTRETQYFGPGTRLLVL.

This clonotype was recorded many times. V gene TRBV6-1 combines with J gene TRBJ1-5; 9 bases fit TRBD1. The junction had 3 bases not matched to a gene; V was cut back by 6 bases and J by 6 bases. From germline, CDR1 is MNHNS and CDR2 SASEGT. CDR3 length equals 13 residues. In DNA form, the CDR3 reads TGTGCCAGCAGCATGGACAGGGGTCAGCCCCAGCATTTT. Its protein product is CASSMDRGQPQHF.

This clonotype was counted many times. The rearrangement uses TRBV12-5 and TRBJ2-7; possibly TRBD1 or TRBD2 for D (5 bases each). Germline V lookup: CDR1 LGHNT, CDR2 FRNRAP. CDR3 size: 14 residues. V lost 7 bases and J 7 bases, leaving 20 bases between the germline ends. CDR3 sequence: CASAPRDPLGEQYF. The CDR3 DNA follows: TGTGCTAGTGCCCCCAGGGACCCCCTGGGAGAGCAGTACTTC. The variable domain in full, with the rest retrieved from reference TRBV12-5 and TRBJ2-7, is DARVTQTPRHKVTEMGQEVTMRCQPILGHNTVFWYRQTMMQGLELLAYFRNRAPLDDSGMPKDRFSAEMPDATLATLKIQPSEPRDSAVYFCASAPRDPLGEQYFGPGTRLTVT.

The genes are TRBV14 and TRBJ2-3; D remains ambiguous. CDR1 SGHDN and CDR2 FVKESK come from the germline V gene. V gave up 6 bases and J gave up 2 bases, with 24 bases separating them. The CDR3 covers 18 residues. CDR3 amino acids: CASSENARTFISTDTQYF. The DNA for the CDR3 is TGTGCCAGCAGTGAAAACGCCAGAACGTTTATTTCCACAGATACGCAGTATTTT.

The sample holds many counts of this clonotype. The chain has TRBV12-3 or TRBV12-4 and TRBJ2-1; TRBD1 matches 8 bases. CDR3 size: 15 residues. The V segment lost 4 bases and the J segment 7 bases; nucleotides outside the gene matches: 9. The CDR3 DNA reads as TGTGCCAGCAGTTCGCTGCAGACAGGGGAGAATGAGCAGTTCTTC. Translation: CASSSLQTGENEQFF.

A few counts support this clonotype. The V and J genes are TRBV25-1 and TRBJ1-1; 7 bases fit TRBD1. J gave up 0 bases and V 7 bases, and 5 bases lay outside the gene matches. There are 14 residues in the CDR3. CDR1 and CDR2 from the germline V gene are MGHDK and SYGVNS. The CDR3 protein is CASTNRGLNTEAFF. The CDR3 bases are TGTGCCAGCACCAACAGGGGATTGAACACTGAAGCTTTCTTT. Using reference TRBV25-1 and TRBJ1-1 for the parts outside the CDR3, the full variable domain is EADIYQTPRYLVIGTGKKITLECSQTMGHDKMYWYQQDPGMELHLIHYSYGVNSTEKGDLSSESTVSRIRTEHFPLTLESARPSHTSQYLCASTNRGLNTEAFFGQGTRLTVV.

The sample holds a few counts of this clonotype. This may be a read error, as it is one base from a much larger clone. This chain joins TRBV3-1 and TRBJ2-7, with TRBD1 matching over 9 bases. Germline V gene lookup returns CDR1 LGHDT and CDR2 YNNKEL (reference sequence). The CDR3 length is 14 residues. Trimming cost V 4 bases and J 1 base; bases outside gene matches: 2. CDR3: CASSRQGVSYEQYF. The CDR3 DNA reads TGTGCCAGCAGCCGACAGGGGGTTTCCTACGAGCAGTACTTC.

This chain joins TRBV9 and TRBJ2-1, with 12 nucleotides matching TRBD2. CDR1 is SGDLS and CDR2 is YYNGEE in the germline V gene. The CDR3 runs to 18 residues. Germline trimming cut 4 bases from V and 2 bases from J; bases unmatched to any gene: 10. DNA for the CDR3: TGTGCCAGCAGCCCCAGGCTAGCGGGGGGGCAACCCTACAATGAGCAGTTCTTC. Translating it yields CASSPRLAGGQPYNEQFF.

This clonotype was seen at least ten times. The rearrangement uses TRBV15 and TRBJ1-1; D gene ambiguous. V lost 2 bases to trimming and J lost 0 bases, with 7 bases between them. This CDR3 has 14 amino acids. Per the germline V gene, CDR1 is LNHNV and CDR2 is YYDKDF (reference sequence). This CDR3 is CATSRNLVNTEAFF. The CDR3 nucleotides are TGTGCCACCAGCAGAAACCTAGTGAACACTGAAGCTTTCTTT.

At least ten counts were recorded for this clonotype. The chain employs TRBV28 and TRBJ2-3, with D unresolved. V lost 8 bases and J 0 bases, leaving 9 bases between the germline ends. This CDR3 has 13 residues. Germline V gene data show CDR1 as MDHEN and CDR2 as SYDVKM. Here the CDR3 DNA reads TGTGCCAGCGATACGCCGAGCACAGATACGCAGTATTTT. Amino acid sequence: CASDTPSTDTQYF.

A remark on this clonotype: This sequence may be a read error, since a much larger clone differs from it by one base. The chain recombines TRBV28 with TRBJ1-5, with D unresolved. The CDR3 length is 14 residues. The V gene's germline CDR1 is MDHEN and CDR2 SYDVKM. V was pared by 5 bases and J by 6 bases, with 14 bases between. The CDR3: CASSQAGNSQPQHF. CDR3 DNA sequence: TGTGCCAGCAGTCAGGCTGGGAATTCTCAGCCCCAGCATTTT.

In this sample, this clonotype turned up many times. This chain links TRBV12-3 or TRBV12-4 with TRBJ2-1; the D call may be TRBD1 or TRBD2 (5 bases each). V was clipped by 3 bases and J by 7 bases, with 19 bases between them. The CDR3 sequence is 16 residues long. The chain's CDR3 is CASSLLGPGTTNEQFF. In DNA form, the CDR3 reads TGTGCCAGCAGTTTGTTGGGGCCTGGGACGACGAATGAGCAGTTCTTC.

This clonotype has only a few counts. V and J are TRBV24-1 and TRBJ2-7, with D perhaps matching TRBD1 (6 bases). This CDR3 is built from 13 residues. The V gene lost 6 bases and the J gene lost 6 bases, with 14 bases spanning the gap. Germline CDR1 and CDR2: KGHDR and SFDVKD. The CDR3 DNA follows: TGTGCCACCAGTCGGGCAGGGGCCGCCGAGCAGTACTTC. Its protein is CATSRAGAAEQYF.

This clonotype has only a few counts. CDR3 nucleotide sequence: TGTGCCAGCAGCTTAGCGACAGGGAGTAATTCACCCCTCCACTTT. Translated, it gives CASSLATGSNSPLHF. The chain links TRBV6-1 to TRBJ1-6; 7 nucleotides agree with TRBD1. The CDR3 has 15 amino acids. CDR1 is MNHNS, CDR2 SASEGT, per germline. J gave up 6 bases and V 6 bases, and 8 bases lay outside the gene matches.